This record concerns one T cell receptor beta chain sequence. Some clones are missing from TCRdb's copy, which holds only in-frame ones; the method was immunoSEQ multiplex PCR. The repertoire consists of 40,000 to 50,000 clones, with roughly 88% occurring once and the leading ten covering more than 8.5%. The CDR3 has 19 residues. From germline, CDR1 is SGHNT and CDR2 YENEEA. Trimming left V 1 base short and J 0 bases short, with 20 bases between. The data belong to a study of T cell changes during pregnancy in multiple sclerosis. The sequence derives from a female donor with multiple sclerosis, enrolled in a pregnancy study. The rearrangement links TRBV11-3 to TRBJ2-3; no reliable D call. This specimen consisted of CD8+ T cells from peripheral blood mononuclear cells, obtained in the first trimester of pregnancy. This chain's CDR3 is CASSLAWWAQNESTDTQYF. The CDR3 nucleotides read TGTGCCAGCAGCTTAGCCTGGTGGGCACAAAATGAGAGCACAGATACGCAGTATTTT.